These 26 T cell receptor beta chains originate from one sample sequenced in a study of T cells in Graves' hyperthyroidism and ophthalmopathy. Amplification of TCR beta CDR3 regions used RNA as the template. RT-PCR in the first round (using the HTBI primer set) targeted the TCR CDR3. From the multiplex PCR reads, TCRdb called clonotypes with MiXCR, one entry per CDR3 protein. The table has roughly 400,000 distinct CDR3 sequences, about 25% seen once. The specimen sequenced was blood. All receptors come from a man aged 50 to 59 with Graves' hyperthyroidism.

This clonotype was seen ten or more times. The rearrangement uses TRBV20-1 and TRBJ2-1, with 10 nucleotides matching TRBD2. Germline V gene data show CDR1 as DFQATT and CDR2 as SNEGSKA (reference sequence). J gave up 4 bases and V 3 bases, and 9 bases lay outside the gene matches. This CDR3 is 16 amino acids long. The chain's CDR3 is CSARAPGLARYNEQFF. The DNA of the CDR3 is TGCAGTGCTAGGGCTCCGGGACTAGCGAGATACAATGAGCAGTTCTTC.

The V and J genes are TRBV28 and TRBJ2-2, with 8 bases lining up with TRBD1. Unmatched junction bases numbered 12, after V lost 6 bases and J lost 0 bases. This CDR3 has 18 amino acids. Per the germline V gene, CDR1 is MDHEN and CDR2 is SYDVKM. CDR3 DNA: TGTGCCAGCAGCGGAGGGTCGGGGACAGGAGCGAACACCGGGGAGCTGTTTTTT. It translates to CASSGGSGTGANTGELFF.

This clonotype was seen many times. This chain links TRBV7-8 with TRBJ2-3; D unclear. V dropped 5 bases and J dropped 8 bases, with 11 bases sitting between them. The CDR3 extends over 12 amino acids. CDR1 SGHVS and CDR2 FQNEAQ come from the germline V gene. The CDR3 reads CASSLEGGTQYF. CDR3 bases: TGTGCCAGCAGCCTCGAAGGTGGTACGCAGTATTTT.

This clonotype was counted between two and nine times. The rearrangement uses TRBV24-1 and TRBJ1-2, with 8 bases matching TRBD1. V lost 4 bases, J lost 7 bases, and 10 bases stayed unmatched. This CDR3 has 15 amino acids. In germline, CDR1 is KGHDR, CDR2 SFDVKD. This chain's CDR3 is CATSDPGTGSAGYTF. The CDR3 DNA is TGTGCCACCAGTGACCCCGGGACAGGCTCTGCTGGCTACACCTTC.

This clonotype was observed many times. The chain links TRBV20-1 to TRBJ2-5; D perhaps matches TRBD1 (7 bases). The length of the CDR3 is 15 residues. V was shortened by 0 bases and J by 4 bases, with 15 bases between the two germline ends. The germline V gene encodes CDR1 DFQATT and CDR2 SNEGSKA (reference sequence). CDR3 protein: CSARDRRGRGETQYF. DNA for the CDR3: TGCAGTGCTAGAGATAGGAGGGGGCGGGGAGAGACCCAGTACTTC.

This clonotype has at least ten counts. The genes are TRBV2 and TRBJ2-7; D remains unclear. This CDR3 is 12 amino acids long. Germline-derived CDR1 and CDR2 are SNHLY and FYNNEI. Trimming took 3 bases from V and 5 from J, leaving 8 bases between them. In nucleotides, the CDR3 is TGTGCCAGCAGTGAGATGGGGAACGAGCAGTACTTC. Translated, it gives CASSEMGNEQYF.

This clonotype was seen ten or more times. The chain combines TRBV3-1 with TRBJ1-2, with a tentative D call TRBD1 (6 bases). Germline lookup yields CDR1 LGHDT and CDR2 YNNKEL (reference sequence). With 3 bases removed from V and 1 base from J, the gap between germline ends came to 6 bases. The CDR3 is 13 residues long. The CDR3 sequence: CASSHRGNYGYTF. The CDR3 nucleotides are TGTGCCAGCAGCCACAGGGGTAACTATGGCTACACCTTC.

This clonotype was counted only a few times. The V gene is TRBV5-1, the J gene TRBJ1-1; TRBD1 might be the D (6 bases). CDR1 SGHRS and CDR2 YFSETQ come from the germline V gene. The CDR3 loop spans 15 amino acids. The V and J ends lost 0 bases and 6 bases respectively, with 15 bases between them. CDR3 residues: CASSLEGTEGAEAFF. CDR3 DNA: TGCGCCAGCAGCTTGGAGGGGACGGAGGGGGCTGAAGCTTTCTTT.

Worth noting for this clonotype: It may be a read error: a sequence one base away is much more abundant. The chain has TRBV3-1 and TRBJ2-5, with TRBD2 identical over 7 bases. V lost 8 bases and J lost 5; bases outside the gene matches: 14. The germline V gene has CDR1 LGHDT and CDR2 YNNKEL (reference sequence). The CDR3 covers 15 residues. The CDR3: CASSPPGGSKETQYF. The CDR3 nucleotides read TGTGCCAGCTCACCACCGGGGGGATCCAAGGAGACCCAGTACTTC.

The rearrangement joins TRBV5-1 to TRBJ1-1; D is ambiguous. The CDR3 totals 16 residues. Germline V CDR1 and CDR2: SGHRS, YFSETQ. Trimming pared 3 bases from V and 0 bases from J, leaving 15 bases between. The CDR3 sequence is CASSYTLGNLNTEAFF. The CDR3 DNA is TGCGCCAGCAGCTATACTTTGGGAAACTTGAACACTGAAGCTTTCTTT.

V usage is TRBV19 and J usage is TRBJ2-1, with unresolved D. Germline V gives CDR1 LNHDA, CDR2 SQIVND (reference sequence). Trimming removed 3 bases from V and 12 bases from J, with 24 bases in between. The CDR3 is made up of 16 amino acids. As DNA, the CDR3 is TGTGCCAGTAGTATTTCTCGTGGGGTATTTGGTACGGGGCAGTTCTTC. Protein sequence: CASSISRGVFGTGQFF.

V is TRBV7-9 and J is TRBJ2-7; 8 bases are shared with TRBD2. CDR3 length equals 18 residues. Looked up from germline, CDR1 is SEHNR and CDR2 is FQNEAQ (reference sequence). The ends lost 5 bases at V and 5 bases at J; junction bases unmatched: 20. The CDR3 sequence is CASSPGTQRENAVDEQYF. The CDR3 DNA follows: TGTGCCAGCAGCCCCGGTACTCAGCGGGAGAACGCGGTGGACGAGCAGTACTTC. Filled out from reference TRBV7-9 and TRBJ2-7, the complete variable domain reads DTGVSQNPRHKITKRGQNVTFRCDPISEHNRLYWYRQTLGQGPEFLTYFQNEAQLEKSRLLSDRFSAERPKGSFSTLEIQRTEQGDSAMYLCASSPGTQRENAVDEQYFGPGTRLTVT.

At least ten counts were recorded for this clonotype. The chain carries TRBV11-3 and TRBJ2-1; 9 positions match TRBD1. Germline V CDR1 and CDR2: SGHNT, YENEEA. This CDR3 is 15 amino acids long. J lost 6 bases, V lost 5 bases, and 8 bases had no gene match. The CDR3 DNA is TGTGCCAGCAGCACCGGGACAGGGTTCACCAATGAGCAGTTCTTC. This translates into CASSTGTGFTNEQFF.

Of note for this clonotype: A read error is possible here, since a much larger clone lies one base away. The V call is TRBV2, the J call TRBJ2-5, with D uncertain. The CDR3 loop spans 12 amino acids. Germline V gene sequence: CDR1 SNHLY, CDR2 FYNNEI. CDR3: CASSARWQTRYF. CDR3 sequence (DNA): TGTGCCAGCAGTGCCCGGTGGCAGACCCGGTACTTC.

This clonotype came up many times. The chain is built from TRBV11-2 and TRBJ2-7, with TRBD1 matching over 8 bases. Germline trimming cut 6 bases from V and 2 bases from J; bases unmatched to any gene: 18. The CDR3 runs to 18 residues. Germline V CDR1 and CDR2: SGHAT, FQNNGV. The CDR3 nucleotides are TGTGCCAGCAGGCACCGTACCGGCATACAGGGGGTTACCTACGAGCAGTACTTC. It codes for CASRHRTGIQGVTYEQYF.

The V call is TRBV19, the J call TRBJ2-1; D is undetermined. Trimming took off 0 bases at V and 9 bases at J, with 15 bases between the two ends. Per the germline V gene, CDR1 is LNHDA and CDR2 is SQIVND (reference sequence). The CDR3 extends over 15 amino acids. In nucleotides, the CDR3 is TGTGCCAGTAGTATAGACAGAATTACGCAGAGTGAGCAGTTCTTC. Translated, it gives CASSIDRITQSEQFF.

This clonotype was picked up a small number of times. V usage is TRBV5-5 and J usage is TRBJ2-5; D may be TRBD1 (5 bases). The CDR3 extends over 15 amino acids. Germline V CDR1 and CDR2: SGHKS, YYEKEE (reference sequence). The germline V and J ends were trimmed by 0 bases and 0 bases, with 9 bases remaining between them. CDR3 sequence reads: CASSLEGRDQETQYF. The CDR3 DNA follows: TGTGCCAGCAGCTTGGAGGGCAGGGACCAAGAGACCCAGTACTTC.

There are many counts of this clonotype. This chain uses TRBV18 with TRBJ2-5; D is uncertain. The CDR3 runs 13 residues. Germline assignment: CDR1 KGHSH and CDR2 LQKENI. Trimming removed 5 bases at V and 2 bases at J, with 9 bases between. CDR3 sequence reads: CASSKDIQETQYF. The CDR3 DNA sequence: TGTGCCAGCTCAAAGGATATTCAAGAGACCCAGTACTTC.

This clonotype was picked up a small number of times. This chain joins TRBV18 and TRBJ2-5; D call uncertain. CDR1 KGHSH and CDR2 LQKENI come from the germline V gene. The CDR3 contains 15 residues. V was pared by 3 bases and J by 5 bases, with 16 bases between. The CDR3 protein is CASSPPGRTWETQYF. CDR3 DNA: TGTGCCAGCTCACCCCCCGGTAGAACCTGGGAGACCCAGTACTTC.

V usage is TRBV7-2 and J usage is TRBJ2-1; D gene uncertain. Germline CDR1 and CDR2: SGHTA and FQGNSA. V was trimmed by 1 base and J by 6 bases, leaving 13 bases between them. This CDR3 comprises 15 residues. CDR3 amino acids: CASSLGGPVVNEQFF. The CDR3, as DNA: TGTGCCAGCAGCTTAGGGGGTCCCGTCGTCAATGAGCAGTTCTTC.

This clonotype was observed once. The genes are TRBV7-3 and TRBJ2-2, with 9 positions matching TRBD2. The junction had 7 bases not matched to a gene; V was cut back by 2 bases and J by 6 bases. The CDR3 has 16 amino acids. From germline, CDR1 is SGHTA and CDR2 FQGTGA. The CDR3 DNA is TGTGCCAGCAGCTTACCTAGGGCGGGAGGGCCCGGGGAGCTGTTTTTT. It codes for CASSLPRAGGPGELFF. Complete variable domain (other parts from reference TRBV7-3 and TRBJ2-2): GAGVSQTPSNKVTEKGKYVELRCDPISGHTALYWYRQSLGQGPEFLIYFQGTGAADDSGLPNDRFFAVRPEGSVSTLKIQRTERGDSAVYLCASSLPRAGGPGELFFGEGSRLTVL.

In this sample, this clonotype turned up a few times. The gene calls are TRBV11-3 and TRBJ2-3, with 11 bases that match TRBD2. V was clipped by 6 bases and J by 1 base; unmatched bases: 6. CDR1 SGHNT and CDR2 YENEEA come from the germline V gene. The CDR3 has 16 residues. The CDR3 DNA reads as TGTGCCAGCAGGAACGGACTAGCGGGTGGCACAGATACGCAGTATTTT. Translated: CASRNGLAGGTDTQYF.

The sample holds a few counts of this clonotype. This chain links TRBV28 with TRBJ2-1, with D unresolved. Germline-derived CDR1 and CDR2 are MDHEN and SYDVKM. The V gene lost 1 base and the J gene lost 9 bases, with 7 bases spanning the gap. The CDR3 totals 12 residues. CDR3 sequence: CASSLSLGEQFF. CDR3 DNA: TGTGCCAGCAGTTTATCCCTAGGTGAGCAGTTCTTC.

The V and J genes are TRBV30 and TRBJ2-7; possibly TRBD1 or TRBD2 for D (5 bases each). The CDR3 covers 12 residues. Per the germline V gene, CDR1 is GTSNPN and CDR2 is SVGIG (reference sequence). Trimming left V 5 bases short and J 3 bases short, with 11 bases between. CDR3 DNA sequence: TGTGCCTGGGGGGGATTAGGCTACGAGCAGTACTTC. It translates to CAWGGLGYEQYF.

This clonotype occurred many times. The chain combines TRBV20-1 with TRBJ2-7; 13 bases align to TRBD2. V lost 4 bases and J lost 0; bases outside the gene matches: 12. The CDR3 has 18 amino acids. Per the germline V gene, CDR1 is DFQATT and CDR2 is SNEGSKA (reference sequence). The CDR3 region is CSAIYSGTSGVSSYEQYF. The CDR3 bases are TGCAGTGCTATATACTCCGGGACTAGCGGGGTTAGCTCCTACGAGCAGTACTTC.

This clonotype was picked up a small number of times. The V and J genes are TRBV28 and TRBJ2-6; possible D gene TRBD2, 5 bases. Germline V gives CDR1 MDHEN, CDR2 SYDVKM. Trimming took 5 bases from V and 1 from J, leaving 6 bases between them. This CDR3 spans 14 amino acids. CDR3 sequence reads: CASSRGSGANVLTF. As DNA, the CDR3 is TGTGCCAGCAGTCGAGGGTCTGGGGCCAACGTCCTGACTTTC.